Here is one T cell receptor beta chain with its context. Its antigen target is currently unknown. It has no much larger one-base neighbor in the sample; base qualities were not kept. TCRbeta CDR3 regions were amplified from genomic DNA using the immunoSEQ Assay, a bias-controlled multiplex PCR. In the source study's methods: The number of nucleated cells in each sample was estimated by amplification of reference gene primers within the assay. Sequence reads were collapsed and filtered to measure the absolute abundance of every unique TCRbeta CDR3 rearrangement. For each sample, productive Simpson clonality was calculated by taking the square root of Simpson's diversity index across productive rearrangements. Entries here come from immuneACCESS through TCRdb and include only in-frame sequences with V and J called. Some clones fail to appear in such tables; in the studies checked, an unresolved V gene covers under half of the shortfall, and the cause of the remainder is unknown. V and J calls and clone size are copied from that table; D and trimming were computed from the DNA. The sample has approximately 110,000 clones on record, about 82% of them singletons. The ten most abundant clones make up over 4.5% of the sample.

The data belong to a study of blood T cell repertoires in COVID-19 (dated by TCRdb to the early 2020s). Background on the whole study: Samples covering the acute and convalescent phases of COVID-19 were provided by collaborators in the United States, Italy and Spain. The prospective study material was composed of cDNA or gDNA derived from T cells, B-cell-depleted T cells, or PBMCs. Deeply sampled blood TCRbeta repertoires from subjects exposed to, actively infected with, or recovered from COVID-19 were included in the dataset. A freely available public database, intended as a resource for researchers studying the immune response to SARS-CoV-2, is where the repertoires were released. The samples were drawn from the first 160 participants of the ongoing ImmuneRACE study and from 950 to 1,500 subjects provided by 6 global collaborators. The sample metadata nearly always contained a de-identified subject ID, COVID-19 status, age in years and sex. Where available, HLA class I and class II types were obtained from metadata supplied by the sample provider rather than from assay-based typing.

Each collaborating institution followed its own protocols to collect whole blood in K2EDTA tubes. For TCRbeta analysis, collaborators shipped samples in one of three forms: frozen whole blood, isolated PBMCs, or DNA extracted from either of those sample types. The study at large found these results: How much clinical and demographic metadata was included differed by source and by participant, and the metadata was provided uncurated.

Looking up the germline V gene yields CDR1 SGHAT and CDR2 FQNNGV. Inclusive of the bounding cysteine and phenylalanine, the CDR3 is 13 residues long. The read is trimmed to its CDR3 DNA, 39 bases read in frame from base 1. Trimming removed 7 bases from V and 0 bases from J, leaving 4 bases between the germline ends. Specimen: peripheral blood. The V and J segments used are TRBV11-2 and TRBJ1-6, with no confident D gene call. The receptor's source is a human donor in a cohort sampled during active COVID-19. The base sequence is TGTGCCAGCACGAGCTCCTATAATTCACCCCTCCACTTT. This sequence encodes CASTSSYNSPLHF.